Listed below are T cell receptor beta chains from one sample, sequenced in a study of CD8+ T cells in alopecia areata. This table comes from immunoSEQ multiplex PCR, and its TCRdb copy is limited to in-frame clones, with some not included. This sample has approximately 63,000 clones, with 55% to 65% found just once. The sequencing used CD8+ T cells sorted from blood, collected at week 0. These receptors all stem from a human donor with alopecia areata. Both conserved end residues are part of each CDR3. D genes are given only for firm matches. Not every row has a clone size; where given, it reads once, few, many or a size class.

>.|TRBV21-1|TRBJ2-1|.
CASSSLAGGFNEQFF
TGTGCCAGCAGCTCCCTAGCGGGAGGGTTTAATGAGCAGTTCTTC
>.|TRBV7-9|TRBJ2-2|.
CASSDRGTGELFF
TGTGCCAGCAGCGATAGGGGGACCGGGGAGCTGTTTTTT
>.|TRBV2|TRBJ1-3|.
CASSDPSLDGNTIYF
TGTGCCAGCAGTGATCCTTCCCTAGACGGAAACACCATATATTTT
>.|TRBV4-1|TRBJ2-5|TRBD2
CASSFPSGRRETQYF
TGCGCCAGCAGCTTCCCTAGCGGGAGGCGAGAGACCCAGTACTTC
>once|TRBV11-2|TRBJ2-7|.
CASSLARNEQYF
TGTGCCAGCAGCTTAGCCCGGAACGAGCAGTACTTC
>.|TRBV5-1|TRBJ2-1|.
CASSLGGINEQFF
TGCGCCAGCAGCTTAGGGGGGATCAATGAGCAGTTCTTC
>few|TRBV9|TRBJ1-5|.
CASSVGGFGNQPQHF
TGTGCCAGCAGCGTAGGAGGGTTTGGCAATCAGCCCCAGCATTTT
>.|TRBV6-5|TRBJ2-7|.
CASRSIQDEQYF
TGTGCCAGCAGGTCAATCCAGGACGAGCAGTACTTC
>.|TRBV27|TRBJ2-1|.
CASSAAHEQFF
TGTGCCAGCAGTGCCGCTCATGAGCAGTTCTTC
>once|TRBV4-1|TRBJ2-1|TRBD2
CASSPLAGGYNEQFF
TGCGCCAGTAGCCCACTAGCGGGAGGTTACAATGAGCAGTTCTTC
>.|TRBV2|TRBJ1-2|TRBD1
CASNYQGAVGYTF
TGTGCCAGCAACTACCAGGGGGCTGTTGGCTACACCTTC
>.|TRBV27|TRBJ1-2|.
CASSLRGGVYGYTF
TGTGCCAGCAGTTTGAGGGGGGGCGTCTATGGCTACACCTTC
>.|TRBV27|TRBJ1-1|TRBD1
CASRARQGSVTEAFF
TGTGCCAGCAGGGCCCGACAGGGTTCGGTCACTGAAGCTTTCTTT
>.|TRBV6-5|TRBJ1-1|.
CASARDPTENTEAFF
TGTGCCAGCGCACGTGACCCGACGGAGAACACTGAAGCTTTCTTT
>.|TRBV4-3|TRBJ2-7|TRBD2
CASSQGFGILAGDYYEQYF
TGCGCCAGCAGCCAAGGTTTCGGGATACTAGCGGGCGACTACTACGAGCAGTACTTC
>.|TRBV25-1|TRBJ2-4|.
CASSRPGDIQYF
TGTGCCAGCAGTCGACCGGGGGACATTCAGTACTTC
>.|TRBV27|TRBJ2-1|TRBD2
CASSLKVVWAGGLNEQFF
TGTGCCAGCAGTTTAAAGGTCGTGTGGGCGGGGGGGCTCAATGAGCAGTTCTTC
>.|TRBV27|TRBJ2-6|.
CASSISGANVLTF
TGTGCCAGCAGCATCTCTGGGGCCAACGTCCTGACTTTC
>few|TRBV29-1|TRBJ1-2|.
CSVVIDNNYGYTF
TGCAGCGTTGTAATCGACAATAACTATGGCTACACCTTC
>few|TRBV5-6|TRBJ2-3|TRBD2
CASSRGTSGKTDTQYF
TGTGCCAGCAGCAGGGGGACTAGCGGGAAGACAGATACGCAGTATTTT
>.|TRBV5-1|TRBJ1-1|.
CASSLIQGNTEAFF
TGCGCCAGCAGCTTGATCCAGGGGAACACTGAAGCTTTCTTT
>.|TRBV4-1|TRBJ2-7|TRBD1
CASSPSGQGHEQYF
TGCGCCAGCAGCCCATCCGGACAGGGGCACGAGCAGTACTTC
>few|TRBV7-9|TRBJ2-5|TRBD1
CASSPDRVSKTQYF
TGTGCCAGCAGCCCGGACAGGGTTTCAAAGACCCAGTACTTC
>.|TRBV27|TRBJ1-2|.
CASSSTTGWTYGYTF
TGTGCCAGCAGTTCGACGACAGGCTGGACCTATGGCTACACCTTC
>.|TRBV2|TRBJ2-5|TRBD2
CASSQEGTRGETQYF
TGTGCCAGCAGCCAAGAGGGGACTAGGGGGGAGACCCAGTACTTC
>few|TRBV5-6|TRBJ2-5|TRBD2
CASSFLAGGRETQYF
TGTGCCAGCAGCTTCCTAGCGGGAGGTCGAGAGACCCAGTACTTC
>few|TRBV29-1|TRBJ1-2|.
CSVVLAHGDQGYTF
TGCAGCGTTGTGTTGGCCCACGGGGATCAGGGCTACACCTTC
>.|TRBV27|TRBJ1-1|TRBD1
CASSLGRGLTEAFF
TGTGCCAGCAGTTTAGGCAGGGGGCTCACTGAAGCTTTCTTT
>.|TRBV29-1|TRBJ2-7|.
CSVEDPDTQSYEQYF
TGCAGCGTTGAAGATCCCGATACCCAGAGTTACGAGCAGTACTTC
>.|TRBV7-2|TRBJ2-7|.
CASSVPGHSYEQYF
TGTGCCAGCAGCGTCCCGGGCCACTCCTACGAGCAGTACTTC
>.|TRBV14|TRBJ2-7|.
CASSPTVAYEQYF
TGTGCCAGCAGCCCGACGGTCGCCTACGAGCAGTACTTC
>.|TRBV5-1|TRBJ1-4|.
CASSLFGSANEKLFF
TGCGCCAGCAGCTTGTTCGGGTCGGCTAATGAAAAACTGTTTTTT
>.|TRBV19|TRBJ2-1|.
CASSTTPPDNEQFF
TGTGCCAGTAGTACCACCCCTCCAGACAATGAGCAGTTCTTC
>.|TRBV27|TRBJ2-7|TRBD1
CASSLWTGGNEQYF
TGTGCCAGCAGTTTATGGACAGGGGGGAACGAGCAGTACTTC
>.|TRBV7-9|TRBJ1-3|.
CASSSPTVTGNTIYF
TGTGCCAGCAGCTCCCCGACCGTTACTGGAAACACCATATATTTT
>once|TRBV5-8|TRBJ2-6|TRBD1
CASTGTGWSLGANVLTF
TGTGCCAGCACAGGGACAGGGTGGAGTCTTGGGGCCAACGTCCTGACTTTC
>.|TRBV4-3|TRBJ1-2|.
CASSQFRAEYGYTF
TGCGCCAGCAGCCAATTCAGGGCCGAATATGGCTACACCTTC
>.|TRBV5-1|TRBJ2-7|.
CASSSTRTAHEQYF
TGCGCCAGCAGCTCCACCCGGACAGCGCACGAGCAGTACTTC
>.|TRBV30|TRBJ2-2|.
CAWREGNTGELFF
TGTGCCTGGAGAGAAGGGAACACCGGGGAGCTGTTTTTT
>once|TRBV29-1|TRBJ1-2|.
CSDRSYGYTF
TGCAGCGACCGTTCCTATGGCTACACCTTC
>few|TRBV29-1|TRBJ2-3|.
CSVDGQGLDADTQYF
TGCAGCGTTGACGGTCAGGGACTTGACGCAGATACGCAGTATTTT
>.|TRBV4-3|TRBJ1-6|TRBD1
CASSRLRRGQGAFNSPLHF
TGCGCCAGCAGCCGACTGCGTAGAGGGCAGGGGGCTTTCAATTCACCCCTCCACTTT
>.|TRBV29-1|TRBJ1-1|TRBD1
CSVGQVNLNTEAFF
TGCAGCGTGGGACAGGTAAATTTGAACACTGAAGCTTTCTTT
>few|TRBV27|TRBJ2-3|.
CASSLSRRGTDTQYF
TGTGCCAGCAGTTTATCAAGGCGTGGCACAGATACGCAGTATTTT
>.|TRBV27|TRBJ1-1|TRBD1
CASSVSPGQEAGEAFF
TGTGCCAGCAGTGTCTCACCGGGACAGGAGGCAGGGGAAGCTTTCTTT
>.|TRBV29-1|TRBJ2-1|.
CSVGRIGKINEQFF
TGCAGCGTTGGACGTATTGGGAAAATTAATGAGCAGTTCTTC
>few|TRBV4-1|TRBJ2-7|TRBD2
CASSQDRAGGDEQYF
TGCGCCAGCAGCCAAGATCGAGCGGGAGGCGACGAGCAGTACTTC
>.|TRBV10-3|TRBJ2-3|.
CAISASKRSTDTQYF
TGTGCCATCAGTGCGTCTAAGCGGAGCACAGATACGCAGTATTTT
>few|TRBV5-6|TRBJ1-1|.
CASSLAAGETEAFF
TGTGCCAGCAGCTTGGCTGCGGGAGAAACTGAAGCTTTCTTT
>few|TRBV7-9|TRBJ2-5|.
CASSLEDVQETQYF
TGTGCCAGCAGCTTAGAGGACGTACAAGAGACCCAGTACTTC